This entry features one T cell receptor (beta chain) sequence. Its antigen remains unknown. Donors comprised healthy HIV-negative adults lacking recent acute infections or vaccinations. The length of the CDR3 is 15 residues. Trimming took 0 bases from V and 2 from J; bases not matched to a gene: 1. Looked up from germline, CDR1 is SGHKS and CDR2 is YYEKEE (reference sequence). Sequencing was performed with immunoSEQ multiplex PCR; in TCRdb, only in-frame clones are kept and a portion is missing. The sample includes 2 million to 2.5 million clones, approximately 94% of them seen just once. These data come from a study of shared clonotypes between healthy human individuals. Background on the study: Used for every donor were three CD4 naive, three CD4 memory, two CD8 naive and one CD8 memory plate. Findings and limits, study-wide: A limitation of the genetic and exposure-history diversity represented arose from few donors. Sampling involved blood alone; tissue repertoires likely differ.

This sequence originates from a young man in good health. Some clones in this sample may be carry-over from other donors' samples. The source material was naive CD4+ T cells from PBMCs. This sample's subset: CD45RA+ positively selected. The chain uses TRBV5-5 and TRBJ2-1; the match to TRBD2 covers 8 bases. In DNA, the CDR3 is TGTGCCAGCAGCTTGGGAGCGGGGGCCTACAATGAGCAGTTCTTC. It encodes CASSLGAGAYNEQFF.